A selection of T cell receptor beta chains follows, all from one sample in a study of T cell repertoires in cytomegalovirus infection. TCRdb recomputed calls from the reads with MiXCR, one row per CDR3 protein. Here the sample spans fewer than 550,000 distinct CDR3 sequences, approximately 10% being singletons. The sequenced material came from PBMCs. The receptors were gathered from a human donor in good health (CMV status not recorded). Some clones in this sample may be carry-over from other donors' samples. The CDR3 runs from the conserved cysteine through the conserved F or W. D genes are given only for firm matches. Clone size, where shown, is once, few, many, or a class for clones that have expanded.

>TRBV7-6|-|TRBJ2-7|many
CASSLGARGRNYEQYF
TGTGCCAGCAGCTTAGGCGCTAGGGGCAGAAACTACGAGCAGTACTTC
>TRBV10-3|-|TRBJ1-4|many
CAIKGSEREKLFF
TGTGCCATCAAAGGCTCAGAACGGGAAAAACTGTTTTTT
>TRBV11-2|TRBD2|TRBJ2-1|few
CASRRLAGGDSYNEQFF
TGTGCCAGCAGACGACTAGCGGGAGGGGACTCCTACAATGAGCAGTTCTTC
>TRBV28|TRBD1|TRBJ1-4|many
CASTKWGQGSEKLFF
TGTGCCAGCACCAAATGGGGACAGGGTAGTGAAAAACTGTTTTTT
>TRBV9|-|TRBJ1-6|many
CASRGSAQGNSPLHF
TGTGCCAGCAGGGGAAGTGCACAGGGAAATTCACCCCTCCACTTT
>TRBV27|-|TRBJ1-4|many
CASSFEATGREKLFF
TGTGCCAGCAGTTTTGAAGCAACAGGTCGAGAAAAACTGTTTTTT
>TRBV28|-|TRBJ2-3|many
CASSFPKGRVVDTQYF
TGTGCCAGCAGTTTCCCTAAAGGCAGGGTAGTGGATACGCAGTATTTT
>TRBV11-2|TRBD1|TRBJ2-4|-
CASSLTGGAGTKNIQYF
TGTGCCAGCAGTTTGACAGGGGGCGCCGGAACCAAAAACATTCAGTACTTC
>TRBV9|-|TRBJ2-6|many
CASSVAGSGANVLTF
TGTGCCAGCAGCGTAGCAGGTTCTGGGGCCAACGTCCTGACTTTC
>TRBV7-3|TRBD2|TRBJ2-5|many
CASSPGTSGGQETQYF
TGTGCCAGCAGCCCCGGGACTAGCGGGGGCCAAGAGACCCAGTACTTC
>TRBV9|-|TRBJ1-2|few
CASSVGGAHGYTF
TGTGCCAGCAGCGTTGGGGGGGCGCATGGCTACACCTTC
>TRBV29-1|-|TRBJ1-1|few
CSVGQTANTEAFF
TGCAGCGTTGGCCAGACAGCGAACACTGAAGCTTTCTTT
>TRBV6-5|-|TRBJ1-5|many
CASRTGGTGGQPQHF
TGTGCCAGCCGAACGGGAGGGACGGGCGGCCAGCCCCAGCATTTT
>TRBV7-2|-|TRBJ1-2|many
CASSPRQGERGYTF
TGTGCCAGCAGCCCCAGACAAGGGGAGAGAGGCTACACCTTC
>TRBV7-8|-|TRBJ1-4|-
CASSLDTGFGEKLFF
TGTGCCAGCAGCTTAGATACGGGGTTCGGTGAAAAACTGTTTTTT
>TRBV27|TRBD2|TRBJ2-2|few
CASSLSGLAIGELFF
TGTGCCAGCAGTTTATCGGGACTAGCGATCGGGGAGCTGTTTTTT